This TCR beta chain emerged from a study of cytomegalovirus exposure and HLA in healthy donors. Whole-study findings and limits: The only immune exposure information that was available was CMV serostatus. In a later analysis, specific HLA alleles were associated with 15,000 to 20,000 TCR beta sequences at a 0.05 false discovery rate.

Primers included in the PCR were 60 Vbeta and 13 Jbeta primers. Libraries were prepared by immunoSEQ multiplex PCR; TCRdb keeps only in-frame clonotypes and omits some of them. The sample carries about 130,000 clones, roughly three quarters recorded once. CDR1 MNHNS and CDR2 SASEGT come from the germline V gene. This CDR3 region has 13 residues. V lost 4 bases to trimming and J lost 3 bases, with 10 bases between them. As concerns this clone: The target antigen is unknown.

The sample consisted of PBMCs. The receptor's source is a man between 18 and 29 years old in good health and CMV-seronegative. This chain uses TRBV6-1 with TRBJ2-7; perhaps TRBD1 as D (6 bases). As DNA, the CDR3 is TGTGCCAGCAGTGGGGGGCGCGGCTACGAGCAGTACGTC. This encodes CASSGGRGYEQYV.